The clone carrying this T cell receptor beta chain has at least ten counts. TCRdb redid the calling of the 5' RACE reads with MiXCR, one entry per CDR3 protein. The sample lists 200,000 or so distinct CDR3 sequences, 15% to 20% occurring once. The entry originates in a study of CD8 T cells in ankylosing spondylitis. The clonotype originates from a male donor under 30 with ankylosing spondylitis or in good health (not recorded which). Sequences were obtained from blood, either unsorted or a sorted T cell fraction (not recorded which).

The CDR3 DNA reads as TGTGCCAGCAGCTTGACGTGGACAGGGGGCTACGAGCAGTACTTC. Its translation is CASSLTWTGGYEQYF. The rearrangement joins TRBV27 to TRBJ2-7; 10 bases align to TRBD1. Germline V gene lookup returns CDR1 MNHEY and CDR2 SMNVEV (reference sequence). The CDR3 spans 15 residues. The J segment lost 3 bases and the V segment lost 6 bases, leaving 8 bases of the junction unmatched.